The clone carrying this T cell receptor (beta chain) has just a few counts. The antigen remains unidentified. One entry per CDR3 protein results from TCRdb running MiXCR on the 5' RACE reads. The table has more than 400,000 distinct CDR3 sequences, roughly 18% seen once. With V trimmed by 5 bases and J by 0 bases, 5 bases remained unmatched. This CDR3 has 16 amino acids. From germline, CDR1 is SGHRS and CDR2 YFSETQ. The data derive from a study of T-cell memory formation after mild COVID-19. The wider study: The study found TCR clusters largely donor specific.

Overall study findings and caveats: The pre-infection memory compartment contained some responding clones, suggesting cross-reactive memory joined. For contracting clones, CD4+ ones sat mainly in CM and EM, CD8+ in EMRA. A second wave of clones peaked on day 37, and their SARS-CoV-2 specificity went unconfirmed.

The sequencing input was PBMCs or a T cell subset sorted from them (not recorded which). J is TRBJ1-6 and V is TRBV5-1; 7 bases line up with TRBD1. The receptor comes from an adult woman who had mild COVID-19 (a few samples of this study predate the infection). Cell type and time point are not known. CDR3 sequence: CASSMGQSSYNSPLHF. CDR3 in DNA: TGCGCCAGCAGTATGGGACAGAGCTCCTATAATTCACCCCTCCACTTT.